Reported below is one TCR beta chain. V gave up 2 bases and J gave up 8 bases; unmatched junction bases: 3. Germline CDR1 and CDR2: SEHNR and FQNEAQ (reference sequence). The CDR3 runs to 13 residues. The sample comes from a study of blood T cell repertoires in COVID-19. Study information: Samples of COVID-19 (acute and convalescent) were obtained from the United States, Italy and Spain.

Assay: immunoSEQ multiplex PCR; the TCRdb copy retains only in-frame clones and omits some. Counted here are tens of thousands of clones, roughly nine tenths occurring once; the ten biggest clones make up more than 7.5%. The receptor comes from a man aged 30-40 years with active or convalescent COVID-19. Specimen: peripheral blood. The rearrangement joins TRBV7-9 to TRBJ1-2; the match to TRBD1 covers 9 bases. CDR3 sequence (DNA): TGTGCCAGCAGCTTAAGACAGGGGGAAGGCTACACCTTC. This translates into CASSLRQGEGYTF.